These T cell receptor beta chains were read from a single sample in a study of T cells after yellow fever vaccination. TCRdb re-analysed the 5' RACE reads in MiXCR, keeping a single row per CDR3 protein. The top ten clones hold under 0.8% of a sample with more than 110,000 distinct CDR3 sequences, under 8% of them seen once. Source: CD4+ T cells sorted from PBMCs, taken 10 days after the yellow fever booster vaccination. These receptors all come from a man younger than 45 who received the YFV17D yellow fever vaccine. Both conserved end residues are part of each CDR3. The D gene is left open where the match is weak. Rows may omit the clone size; those that give it use once, few, many or a size class.

many,TRBJ1-5,TRBV20-1,NA,TGCAGTGCTAGAGAGATGACGCCTGGGGGTCAGCCCCAGCATTTT,CSAREMTPGGQPQHF
many,TRBJ2-1,TRBV7-2,TRBD2,TGTGCCAGCAGTCCTAGCGGTTCTGTCAATGAGCAGTTCTTC,CASSPSGSVNEQFF
many,TRBJ2-7,TRBV12-3/TRBV12-4,NA,TGTGCCAGCAGTTGGGTACAGGGCGGCGAGCAGTACTTC,CASSWVQGGEQYF
many,TRBJ2-5,TRBV12-3/TRBV12-4,TRBD2,TGTGCCAGCAGTTTAGGTGGACTAGCGGAATCAGAGACCCAGTACTTC,CASSLGGLAESETQYF
NA,TRBJ2-7,TRBV19,NA,TGTGCCAGTAGTATAAGGGCGGCGGAAAAGCAGTACTTC,CASSIRAAEKQYF
many,TRBJ2-5,TRBV20-1,NA,TGCAGTGCTATCGAAACGGTCCAAGAGACCCAGTACTTC,CSAIETVQETQYF
many,TRBJ2-3,TRBV5-1,NA,TGCGCCAGCAGCTTGGCCGCTGGATTAGGGGGAGGCAGCACAGATACGCAGTATTTT,CASSLAAGLGGGSTDTQYF
few,TRBJ2-1,TRBV5-5,TRBD1,TGTGCCAGCAGCCCGCGACAGGGGGCGAACAATGAGCAGTTCTTC,CASSPRQGANNEQFF
few,TRBJ2-6,TRBV7-3,TRBD2,TGTGCCAGCAGCGCCCAGCCGGGGGGCTCTGGGGCCAACGTCCTGACTTTC,CASSAQPGGSGANVLTF
NA,TRBJ2-5,TRBV12-3/TRBV12-4,NA,TGTGCCAGCAGTCTGGCGACTCCGCAAGAGACCCAGTACTTC,CASSLATPQETQYF
many,TRBJ2-1,TRBV20-1,NA,TGCAGTGCTATAGACGACAGGCTTGGAGGGGAGCAGTTCTTC,CSAIDDRLGGEQFF
few,TRBJ2-5,TRBV18,NA,TGTGCCAGCTCACCTCAAGAGGGGACCCAGTACTTC,CASSPQEGTQYF
many,TRBJ2-1,TRBV6-2/TRBV6-3,NA,TGTGCCAGCAGCCACTACAGAACACCCTGGGAGCAGTTCTTC,CASSHYRTPWEQFF
NA,TRBJ2-7,TRBV19,TRBD1,TGTGCCAGTAGTATCCCGGGACAGACACGATACGAGCAGTACTTC,CASSIPGQTRYEQYF
many,TRBJ2-3,TRBV7-2,NA,TGTGCCAGCAGCTTAGGACAGGGAGGAAGAGATACGCAGTATTTT,CASSLGQGGRDTQYF
few,TRBJ2-1,TRBV20-1,NA,TGCAGTGCTAGAAGGGACATCTACAATGAGCAGTTCTTC,CSARRDIYNEQFF
many,TRBJ1-2,TRBV7-2,TRBD1,TGTGCCAGCAGCAAAAACGGGGGACAGGGGGCTGGCTACACCTTC,CASSKNGGQGAGYTF
many,TRBJ2-1,TRBV20-1,NA,TGCAGTGCTAGAGATTTGGGGGTGACTGAGCAGTTCTTC,CSARDLGVTEQFF
many,TRBJ2-6,TRBV28,NA,TGTGCCAGCAGCCCCGGAGATACCTCTGGGGCCAACGTCCTGACTTTC,CASSPGDTSGANVLTF
many,TRBJ2-2,TRBV7-8,NA,TGTGCCAGCAGCCCAGGATGGGTCCGGGAGCTGTTTTTT,CASSPGWVRELFF
many,TRBJ2-1,TRBV7-6,NA,TGTGCCAGCAGCCTGACAGGAGCCTACAATGAGCAGTTCTTC,CASSLTGAYNEQFF
many,TRBJ2-2,TRBV9,TRBD1,TGTGCCAGCAGCGACGTCCGGACAGGGGGTGTCGGGGAGCTGTTTTTT,CASSDVRTGGVGELFF
many,TRBJ2-3,TRBV11-1,TRBD1,TGTGCCAGCAGCTTAGTATGGGACAGGTTCAGTTCCAACACAGATACGCAGTATTTT,CASSLVWDRFSSNTDTQYF
NA,TRBJ2-5,TRBV7-2,TRBD1,TGTGCCAGCACCTCCGGGACAGAAGAGACCCAGTACTTC,CASTSGTEETQYF
many,TRBJ2-4,TRBV3-1,TRBD2,TGTGCCAGCAGCCCTCGTATAGGCGGGGGCATTCAGTACTTC,CASSPRIGGGIQYF
many,TRBJ2-1,TRBV12-3/TRBV12-4,NA,TGTGCCAGCACTTACGGGACGGCCCCCTACAATGAGCAGTTCTTC,CASTYGTAPYNEQFF
NA,TRBJ2-3,TRBV3-1,NA,TGTGCCTGCAGCAACCGGGGCCCTTCCACAGATACGCAGTATTTT,CACSNRGPSTDTQYF
many,TRBJ1-1,TRBV20-1,TRBD1,TGCAGTGCTAGAGATCGGGACAGGGGATGGGAAGCTTTCTTT,CSARDRDRGWEAFF
many,TRBJ2-1,TRBV5-6,NA,TGTGCCAGCAGCTTGCAGCAGGATGAGCAGTTCTTC,CASSLQQDEQFF
many,TRBJ2-7,TRBV10-3,TRBD2,TGTGCCATCTCCTCAGGACTAGCGGGAGTGACCGAGCAGTACTTC,CAISSGLAGVTEQYF
few,TRBJ1-2,TRBV20-1,NA,TGCAGTGCTGACGACGGCAGGGAGAGTGGCTACACCTTC,CSADDGRESGYTF
many,TRBJ2-5,TRBV5-5,NA,TGTGCCAGCAGCTTGAGCTACCCCGTAGGGGGGCAAGAGACCCAGTACTTC,CASSLSYPVGGQETQYF
NA,TRBJ2-5,TRBV5-4,TRBD2,TGTGCCAGCAGCTCGGGACTAGCGGGAGAAGAGACCCAGTACTTC,CASSSGLAGEETQYF